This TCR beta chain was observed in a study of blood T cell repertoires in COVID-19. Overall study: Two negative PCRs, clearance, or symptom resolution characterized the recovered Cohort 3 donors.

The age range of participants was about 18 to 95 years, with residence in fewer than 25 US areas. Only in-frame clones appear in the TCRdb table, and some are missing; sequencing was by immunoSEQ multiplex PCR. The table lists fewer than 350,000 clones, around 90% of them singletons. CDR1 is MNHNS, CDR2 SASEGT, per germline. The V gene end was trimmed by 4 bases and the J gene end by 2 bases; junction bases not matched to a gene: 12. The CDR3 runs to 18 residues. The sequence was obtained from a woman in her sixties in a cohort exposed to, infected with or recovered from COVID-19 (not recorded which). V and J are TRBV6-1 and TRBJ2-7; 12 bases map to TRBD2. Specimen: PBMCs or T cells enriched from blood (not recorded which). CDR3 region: CASSVWASGRGSAYEQYF. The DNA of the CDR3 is TGTGCCAGCAGTGTATGGGCTAGCGGGAGGGGGTCCGCCTACGAGCAGTACTTC.